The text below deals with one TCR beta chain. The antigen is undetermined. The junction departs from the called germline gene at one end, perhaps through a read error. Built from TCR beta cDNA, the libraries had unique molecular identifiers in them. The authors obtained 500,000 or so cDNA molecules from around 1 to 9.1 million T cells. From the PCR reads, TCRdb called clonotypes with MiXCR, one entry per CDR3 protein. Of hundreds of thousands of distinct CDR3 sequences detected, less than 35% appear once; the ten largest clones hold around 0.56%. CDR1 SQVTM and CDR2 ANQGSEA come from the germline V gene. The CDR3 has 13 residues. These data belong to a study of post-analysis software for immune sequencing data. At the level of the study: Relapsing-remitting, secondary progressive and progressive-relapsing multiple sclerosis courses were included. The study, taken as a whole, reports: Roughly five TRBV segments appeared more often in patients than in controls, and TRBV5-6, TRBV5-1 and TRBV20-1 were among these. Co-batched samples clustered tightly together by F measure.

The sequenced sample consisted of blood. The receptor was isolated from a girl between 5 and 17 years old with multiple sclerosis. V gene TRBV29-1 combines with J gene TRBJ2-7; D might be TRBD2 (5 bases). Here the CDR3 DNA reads TGCAGCGCTGAAGAGGGTTGGGGAACCGAGCAGTACTTC. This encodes CSAEEGWGTEQYF.